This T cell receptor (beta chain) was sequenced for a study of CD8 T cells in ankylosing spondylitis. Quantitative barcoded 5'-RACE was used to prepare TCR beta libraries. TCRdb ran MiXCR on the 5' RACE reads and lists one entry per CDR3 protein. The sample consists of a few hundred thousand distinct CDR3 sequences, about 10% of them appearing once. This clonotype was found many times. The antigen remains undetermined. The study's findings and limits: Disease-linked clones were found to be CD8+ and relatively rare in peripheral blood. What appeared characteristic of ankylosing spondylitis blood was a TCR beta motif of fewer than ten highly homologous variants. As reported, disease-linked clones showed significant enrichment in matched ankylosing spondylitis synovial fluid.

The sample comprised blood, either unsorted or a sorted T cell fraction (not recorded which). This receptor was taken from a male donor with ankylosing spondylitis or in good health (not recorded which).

The CDR3 spells CASSRDRVWADTQYF. The CDR3 DNA follows: TGTGCCAGCAGTCGGGACAGGGTATGGGCAGATACGCAGTATTTT. The rearrangement links TRBV6-1 to TRBJ2-3, with 9 bases fitting TRBD1. J lost 4 bases, V lost 5 bases, and 7 bases had no gene match. The CDR3 covers 15 residues. Germline CDR1 reads MNHNS; CDR2 reads SASEGT.